This TCR beta chain was documented in a study of blood T cell repertoires in COVID-19. This clone has just a few counts. The CDR3 sequence is 13 residues long. The V gene lost 0 bases and the J gene lost 8 bases, with 5 bases spanning the gap. The germline CDR1 and CDR2 sequences are KGHSH and LQKENI. Some clones are missing from TCRdb's copy, which holds only in-frame ones; the method was immunoSEQ multiplex PCR. The sample yields fewer than 350,000 clones, around 84% seen once. Exposed enrollees encountered a COVID-19 case at some point within 2 weeks before study entry. The sequence was collected from a woman aged 25-40 years who had been exposed to COVID-19. The gene calls are TRBV18 and TRBJ1-6; no reliable D call. The sample taken for sequencing was PBMCs or T cells enriched from blood (not recorded which). The CDR3 bases are TGTGCCAGCTCACCACCGCGAGATTCACCCCTCCACTTT. This translates into CASSPPRDSPLHF.